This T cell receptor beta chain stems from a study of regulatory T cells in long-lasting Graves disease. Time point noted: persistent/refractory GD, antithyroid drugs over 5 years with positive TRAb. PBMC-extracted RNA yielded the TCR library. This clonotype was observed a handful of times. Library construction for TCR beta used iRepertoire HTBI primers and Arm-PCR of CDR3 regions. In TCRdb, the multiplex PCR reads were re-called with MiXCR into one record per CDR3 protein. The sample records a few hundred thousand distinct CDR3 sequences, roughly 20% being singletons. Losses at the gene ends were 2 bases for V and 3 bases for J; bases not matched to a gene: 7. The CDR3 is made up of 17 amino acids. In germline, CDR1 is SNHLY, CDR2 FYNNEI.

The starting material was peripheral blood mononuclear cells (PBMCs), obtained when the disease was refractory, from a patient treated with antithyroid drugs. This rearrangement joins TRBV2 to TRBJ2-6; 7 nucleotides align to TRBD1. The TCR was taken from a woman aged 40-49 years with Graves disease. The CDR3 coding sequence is TGTGCCAGCAGTGAACCTACAAGGGGGCTTGGGGCCAACGTCCTGACTTTC. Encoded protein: CASSEPTRGLGANVLTF.